Included here is one T cell receptor beta chain sequence, with context. The antigen is undetermined. Each patient relapsed following autologous stem cell transplantation, and prior brentuximab vedotin exposure differed. Under best response, outcomes were complete response, partial response or progressive disease. Here immunoSEQ multiplex PCR was the method, and the copy in TCRdb shows in-frame clones only, minus some. The table lists some 95,000 clones, 89% of them singletons. The record originates from a study of PD-1 blockade in classical Hodgkin lymphoma. For the study at large: The study gave patients nivolumab 3 mg/kg intravenously every 2 weeks.

Whole-study results and caveats: Underlying causes for the observed repertoire differences were not defined, possibly disease activity or prior therapy.

V dropped 5 bases and J dropped 0 bases, with 8 bases sitting between them. The CDR3 runs to 14 residues. In germline, CDR1 is SGHTA, CDR2 FQGNSA. This TCR came from a human donor with classical Hodgkin lymphoma. The chain employs TRBV7-2 and TRBJ1-3; a weak D match, TRBD1 (6 bases). Source: peripheral blood mononuclear cells (PBMCs), taken before the second cycle of nivolumab. The CDR3 sequence: CASSRQVSGNTIYF. The CDR3 nucleotides are TGTGCCAGCAGCCGACAGGTCTCTGGAAACACCATATATTTT.